This TCR beta chain was identified in a study of T cells after posttransplantation cyclophosphamide (dated by TCRdb to the mid-2010s). About the full investigation: Using TRB sequencing, the study followed how the T cell repertoire reconstituted after myeloablative bone marrow transplantation in which posttransplantation cyclophosphamide served as GVHD prophylaxis. Antigen receptor sequencing covered samples from 35 PTCy-treated patients and about 17 of their related bone marrow donors. Blood from every one of the roughly 30 PTCy patients who had 1-year posttransplant specimens underwent TRB sequencing. In 3 patients, TRB sequencing was also performed on up to about 3 more blood samples taken 2 to 5.2 years after transplant, and in a handful of patients, pretransplant blood was also TRB-sequenced. Because TRA and TRB clonality correlated tightly in about 9 samples, the subsequent TCR analyses were limited to TRB only. Public TRB sequences were searched against a database of over 3,500 sequences associated with responses to pathogens, tumor antigens, self-antigens and alloantigens. Here is what the overall study found, with its caveats: At 1-2 months, donor-recipient similarity was low but rose over the first year, and the later blood repertoires were often dominated by donor CD8+ memory clones. The TRB repertoires of T cells infiltrating skin or the GI tract showed only limited overlap with the TRB repertoires found in blood. Across more than 35 patients, recipient CMV seropositivity and CMV reactivation were highly associated with TRB clonality; PTCy diversity was similar to CNI/methotrexate controls.

To count as naive, T cells had to be viable CD3+CD4+ or CD3+CD8+ cells with a CCR7+CD45RA+CD45RO-CD95-CD27+CD28+ profile. Peripheral blood samples were provided by related bone marrow donors on the day of marrow donation. Mononuclear cells from peripheral blood and bone marrow were separated by Ficoll-Hypaque density centrifugation and then cryopreserved. Sorting of CD4+ and CD8+ T cells, including naive and memory subsets, was performed by FACS on a FACSAria II. TRB sequencing used genomic DNA with the immunoSEQ assay at survey resolution or the hsTCRB kit. Per the authors' processing: The immunoSEQ software handled initial read processing, and the LymphoSeq R package was used for repertoire analyses. Clonality was calculated as 1 minus normalized Shannon entropy, and the Gini coefficient was also calculated for each TRB dataset. To infer phenotypes in unsorted samples, TRB sequences from sorted subsets of the recipient or donor were mapped onto the unsorted samples of the same recipient. Entries here come from immuneACCESS through TCRdb and include only in-frame sequences with V and J called. Some clones fail to appear in such tables; in the studies checked, an unresolved V gene covers under half of the shortfall, and the cause of the remainder is unknown. Clonal size and the V and J genes are those of that table, whereas D and trimming came from the DNA. Present in this sample are just over 20,000 clones, approximately 98% of which were seen just once. Approximately 0.16% of the sample is taken by the ten largest.

On this clone itself: Which antigen it targets is not known. No much larger clone is present one base from it, and per-base qualities are unavailable.

CDR1 and CDR2, per the germline V gene, are MNHEY and SVGAGI. Trimming at the junction amounts to 0 bases on V and 9 bases on J, and the germline ends lie 12 bases apart. Its CDR3 holds 14 amino acids, cysteine through phenylalanine. The read is trimmed to its CDR3 DNA, 42 bases read in frame from base 1. The chain is assembled from TRBV6-5 and TRBJ1-5; the D gene cannot be named for sure. The receptor's source is a man aged 35 to 55 in good health, CMV-negative, and a related stem cell transplant donor. Sequenced: naive CD4+ T cells sorted from PBMCs. The nucleotide sequence reads as follows: TGTGCCAGCAGTTACTCGGGAGTTGCTAGGCCCCAGCATTTT. Translated, this is CASSYSGVARPQHF.